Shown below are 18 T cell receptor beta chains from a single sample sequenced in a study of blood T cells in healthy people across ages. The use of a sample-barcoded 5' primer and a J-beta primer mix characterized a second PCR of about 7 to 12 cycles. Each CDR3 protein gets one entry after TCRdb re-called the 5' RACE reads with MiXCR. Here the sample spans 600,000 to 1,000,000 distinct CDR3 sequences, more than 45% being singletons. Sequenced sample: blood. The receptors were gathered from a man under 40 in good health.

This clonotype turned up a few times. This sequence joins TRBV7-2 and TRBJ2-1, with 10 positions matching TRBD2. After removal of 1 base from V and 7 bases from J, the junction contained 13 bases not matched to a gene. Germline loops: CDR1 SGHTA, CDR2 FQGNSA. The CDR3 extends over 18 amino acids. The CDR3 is CASSLGGVQRGGRNEQFF. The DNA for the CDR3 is TGTGCCAGCAGCTTAGGTGGCGTGCAGCGGGGGGGCCGGAATGAGCAGTTCTTC.

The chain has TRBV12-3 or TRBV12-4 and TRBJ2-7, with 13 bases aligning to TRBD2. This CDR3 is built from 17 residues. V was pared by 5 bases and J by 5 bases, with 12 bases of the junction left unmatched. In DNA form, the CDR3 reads TGTGCCAGCAGTAGTACTAGCGGGAGGGCCTCGGCCCACGAGCAGTACTTC. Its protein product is CASSSTSGRASAHEQYF.

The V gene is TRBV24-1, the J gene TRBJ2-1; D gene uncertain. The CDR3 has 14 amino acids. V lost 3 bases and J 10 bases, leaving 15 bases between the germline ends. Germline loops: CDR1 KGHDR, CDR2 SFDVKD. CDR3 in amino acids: CATSDLGNQWEQFF. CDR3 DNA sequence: TGTGCCACCAGTGATCTGGGCAATCAATGGGAGCAGTTCTTC.

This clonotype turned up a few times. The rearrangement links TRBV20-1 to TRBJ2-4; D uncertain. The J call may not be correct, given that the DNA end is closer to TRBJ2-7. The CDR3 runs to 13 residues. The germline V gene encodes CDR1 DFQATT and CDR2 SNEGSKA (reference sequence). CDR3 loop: CSARPPGNYEQYF. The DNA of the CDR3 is TGCAGTGCTAGACCTCCGGGCAACTACGAGCAGTACTTC.

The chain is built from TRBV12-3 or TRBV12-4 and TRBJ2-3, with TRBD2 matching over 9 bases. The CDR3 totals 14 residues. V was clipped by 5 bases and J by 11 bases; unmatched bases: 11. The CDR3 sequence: CASSGGGAGDVQYF. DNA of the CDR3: TGTGCCAGCAGTGGCGGGGGGGCCGGAGATGTGCAGTATTTT.

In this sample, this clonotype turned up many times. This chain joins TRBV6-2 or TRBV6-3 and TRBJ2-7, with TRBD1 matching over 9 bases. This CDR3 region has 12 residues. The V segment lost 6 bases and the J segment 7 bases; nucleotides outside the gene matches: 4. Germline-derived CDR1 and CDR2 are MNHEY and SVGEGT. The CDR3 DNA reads TGTGCCAGCAGCTACAGGGGGCCGGAGCAGTACTTC. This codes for CASSYRGPEQYF.

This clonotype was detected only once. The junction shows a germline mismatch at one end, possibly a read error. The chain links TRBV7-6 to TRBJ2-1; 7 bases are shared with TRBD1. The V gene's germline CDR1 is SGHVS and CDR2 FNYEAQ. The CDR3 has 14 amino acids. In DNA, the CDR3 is TGTGCTAGCAGCAAGGACAGGTTCGACAATGAGCAGTTCTTC. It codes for CASSKDRFDNEQFF.

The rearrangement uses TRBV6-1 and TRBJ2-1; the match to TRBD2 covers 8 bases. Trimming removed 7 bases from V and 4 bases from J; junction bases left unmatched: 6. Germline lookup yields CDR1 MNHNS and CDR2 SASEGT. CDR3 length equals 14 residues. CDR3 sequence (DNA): TGTGCCAGCACAGGGACTAGTCCTTACAATGAGCAGTTCTTC. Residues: CASTGTSPYNEQFF.

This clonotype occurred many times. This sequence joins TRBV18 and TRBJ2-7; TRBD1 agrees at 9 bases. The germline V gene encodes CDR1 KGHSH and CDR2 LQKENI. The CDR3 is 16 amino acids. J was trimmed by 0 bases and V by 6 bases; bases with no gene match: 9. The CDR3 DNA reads TGTGCCAGCTCGCAACAACAGGGGGCTGGCTCCTACGAGCAGTACTTC. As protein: CASSQQQGAGSYEQYF.

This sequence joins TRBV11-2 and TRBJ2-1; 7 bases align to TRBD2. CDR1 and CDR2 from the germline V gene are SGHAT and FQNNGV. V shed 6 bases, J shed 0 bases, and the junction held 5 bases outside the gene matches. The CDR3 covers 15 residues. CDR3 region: CASSTGTTSYNEQFF. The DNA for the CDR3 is TGTGCCAGCAGTACCGGGACTACCTCCTACAATGAGCAGTTCTTC.

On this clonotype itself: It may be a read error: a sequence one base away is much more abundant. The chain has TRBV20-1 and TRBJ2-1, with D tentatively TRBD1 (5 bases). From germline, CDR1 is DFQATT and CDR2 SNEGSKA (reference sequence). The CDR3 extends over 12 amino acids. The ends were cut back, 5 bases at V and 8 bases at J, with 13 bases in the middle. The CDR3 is CSAVSREDEQFF. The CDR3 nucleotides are TGCAGTGCTGTGTCCAGGGAAGATGAGCAGTTCTTC.

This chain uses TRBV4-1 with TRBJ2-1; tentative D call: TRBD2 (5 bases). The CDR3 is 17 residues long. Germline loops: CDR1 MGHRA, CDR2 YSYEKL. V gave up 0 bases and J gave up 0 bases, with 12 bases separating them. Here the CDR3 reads CASSQELGSSSYNEQFF. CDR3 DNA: TGCGCCAGCAGCCAAGAACTAGGGAGTAGCTCCTACAATGAGCAGTTCTTC.

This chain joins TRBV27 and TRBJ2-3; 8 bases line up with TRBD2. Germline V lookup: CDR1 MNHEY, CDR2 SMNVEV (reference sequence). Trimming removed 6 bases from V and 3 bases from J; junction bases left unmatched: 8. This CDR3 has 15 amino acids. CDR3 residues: CASSQAGVRTDTQYF. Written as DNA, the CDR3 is TGTGCCAGCAGCCAAGCGGGAGTTAGGACAGATACGCAGTATTTT.

CDR3 nucleotide sequence: TGTGCCAGCGGCGGGTCCCTGCCAGATACGCAGTATTTT. Translation: CASGGSLPDTQYF. V and J are TRBV2 and TRBJ2-3, with D perhaps TRBD2 (5 bases). The length of the CDR3 is 13 residues. Germline V lookup: CDR1 SNHLY, CDR2 FYNNEI. V lost 8 bases to trimming and J lost 4 bases, with 13 bases between them.

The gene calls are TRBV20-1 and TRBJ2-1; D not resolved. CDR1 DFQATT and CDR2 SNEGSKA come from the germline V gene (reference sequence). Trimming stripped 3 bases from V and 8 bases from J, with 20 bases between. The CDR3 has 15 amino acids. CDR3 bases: TGCAGTGCTAGTGCCGCTAGTGAGTTCACCTATGAGCAGTTCTTC. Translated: CSASAASEFTYEQFF.

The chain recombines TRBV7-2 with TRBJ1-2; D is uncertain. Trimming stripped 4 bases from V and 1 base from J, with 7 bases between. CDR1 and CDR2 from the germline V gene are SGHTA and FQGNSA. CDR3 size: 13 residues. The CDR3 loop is CASSSVVNYGYTF. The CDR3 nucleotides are TGTGCCAGCAGCTCTGTTGTTAACTATGGCTACACCTTC.

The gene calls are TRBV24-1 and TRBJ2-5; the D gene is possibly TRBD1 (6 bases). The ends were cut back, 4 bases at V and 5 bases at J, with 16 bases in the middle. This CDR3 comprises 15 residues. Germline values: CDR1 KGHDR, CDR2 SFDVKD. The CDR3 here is CATSDPGQSSETQYF. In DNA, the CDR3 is TGTGCCACCAGTGACCCCGGACAGTCCTCGGAGACCCAGTACTTC.

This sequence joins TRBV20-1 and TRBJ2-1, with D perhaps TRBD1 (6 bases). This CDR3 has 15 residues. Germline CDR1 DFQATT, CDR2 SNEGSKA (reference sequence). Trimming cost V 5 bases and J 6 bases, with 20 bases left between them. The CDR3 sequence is CSAHDRNSFFNEQFF. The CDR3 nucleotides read TGCAGTGCTCATGACAGGAATTCATTTTTCAATGAGCAGTTCTTC.